This T cell receptor (beta chain) was sequenced during a study of T cell repertoires in cytomegalovirus infection. Study overall: Recently identified HLA-C-restricted and well-studied HLA-B-restricted CMV epitopes were used. CMV infection plus the matching HLA type was flagged by public TCR beta signatures. Study-level findings and limits: CMV-specific HLA-C-restricted TCR beta clonotypes dominated the ex vivo response. Public TCR beta family frequency separated CMV-and-HLA carriers, including in an independent cohort.

TCRdb reanalysed the reads using MiXCR and keeps one entry per CDR3 protein. The repertoire holds roughly 350,000 distinct CDR3 sequences, with nearly 35% as singletons. As regards this clonotype: The antigen remains unidentified.

The CDR3 is 13 residues long. Between the trimmed V and J ends, which lost 8 bases and 5 bases, there was a span of 15 bases. Per the germline V gene, CDR1 is LNHDA and CDR2 is SQIVND (reference sequence). The chain links TRBV19 to TRBJ2-5, with TRBD1 as a possible D gene (5 bases). Material: cultured PBMCs, obtained from culture after CMV antigen stimulation. The TCR was taken from a human donor in good health (CMV status not recorded). Some clones in this sample may be carry-over from other donors' samples. The CDR3 spells CASLGPGMETQYF. CDR3 DNA: TGTGCCAGTCTGGGGCCAGGGATGGAGACCCAGTACTTC.